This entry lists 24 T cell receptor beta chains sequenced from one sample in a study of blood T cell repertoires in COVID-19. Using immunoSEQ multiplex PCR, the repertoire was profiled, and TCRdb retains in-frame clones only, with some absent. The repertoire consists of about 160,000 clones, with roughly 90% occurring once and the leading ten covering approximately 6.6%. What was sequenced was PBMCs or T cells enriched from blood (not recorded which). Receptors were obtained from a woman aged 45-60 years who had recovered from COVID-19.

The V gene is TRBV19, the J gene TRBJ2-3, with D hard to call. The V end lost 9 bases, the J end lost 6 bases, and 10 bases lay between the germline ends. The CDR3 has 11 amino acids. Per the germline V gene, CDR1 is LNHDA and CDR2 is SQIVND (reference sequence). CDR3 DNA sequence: TGTGCCAGCGTTATGTCGGATACGCAGTATTTT. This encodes CASVMSDTQYF. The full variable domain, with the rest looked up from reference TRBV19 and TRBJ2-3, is DGGITQSPKYLFRKEGQNVTLSCEQNLNHDAMYWYRQDPGQGLRLIYYSQIVNDFQKGDIAEGYSVSREKKESFPLTVTSAQKNPTAFYLCASVMSDTQYFGPGTRLTVL.

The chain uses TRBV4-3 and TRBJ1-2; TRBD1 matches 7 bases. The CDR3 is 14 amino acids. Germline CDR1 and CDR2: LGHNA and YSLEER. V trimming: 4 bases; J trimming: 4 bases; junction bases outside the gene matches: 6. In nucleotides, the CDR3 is TGCGCCAGCAGCCCCCAACAGGGGTCCTATGGCTACACCTTC. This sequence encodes CASSPQQGSYGYTF.

The CDR3 loop reads CASSVVERGTDTQYF. The DNA of the CDR3 is TGTGCCAGCAGCGTAGTTGAGCGTGGCACAGATACGCAGTATTTT. This chain connects TRBV9 to TRBJ2-3; no firm D call. V was shortened by 0 bases and J by 1 base, with 9 bases between the two germline ends. Germline CDR1 reads SGDLS; CDR2 reads YYNGEE. CDR3 length: 15 residues.

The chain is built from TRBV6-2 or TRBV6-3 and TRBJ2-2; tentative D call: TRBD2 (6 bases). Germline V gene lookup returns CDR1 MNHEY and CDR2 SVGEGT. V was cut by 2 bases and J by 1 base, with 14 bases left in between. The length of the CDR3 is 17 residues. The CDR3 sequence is CASSYETGVLNTGELFF. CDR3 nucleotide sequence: TGTGCCAGCAGTTACGAGACGGGGGTCCTGAACACCGGGGAGCTGTTTTTT.

This CDR3 reads CASSSQTRQGANTEAFF. The DNA of the CDR3 is TGTGCCAGCAGCTCGCAGACTCGACAGGGGGCGAACACTGAAGCTTTCTTT. The rearrangement joins TRBV7-8 to TRBJ1-1, with TRBD1 matching 10 bases. V lost 4 bases to trimming and J lost 1 base; unmatched junction nucleotides: 9. This CDR3 is 17 amino acids long. Germline CDR1 reads SGHVS; CDR2 reads FQNEAQ. Using reference TRBV7-8 and TRBJ1-1 for the parts outside the CDR3, the full variable domain is GAGVSQSPRYKVAKRGQDVALRCDPISGHVSLFWYQQALGQGPEFLTYFQNEAQLDKSGLPSDRFFAERPEGSVSTLKIQRTQQEDSAVYLCASSSQTRQGANTEAFFGQGTRLTVV.

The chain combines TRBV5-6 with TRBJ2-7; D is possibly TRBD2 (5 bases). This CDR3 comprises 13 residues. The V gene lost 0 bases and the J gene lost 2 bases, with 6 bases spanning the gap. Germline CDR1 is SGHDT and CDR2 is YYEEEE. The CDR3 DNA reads TGTGCCAGCAGCTTGGGAGGGACCTACGAGCAGTACTTC. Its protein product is CASSLGGTYEQYF. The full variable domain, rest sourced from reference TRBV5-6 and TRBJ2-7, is DAGVTQSPTHLIKTRGQQVTLRCSPKSGHDTVSWYQQALGQGPQFIFQYYEEEERQRGNFPDRFSGHQFPNYSSELNVNALLLGDSALYLCASSLGGTYEQYFGPGTRLTVT.

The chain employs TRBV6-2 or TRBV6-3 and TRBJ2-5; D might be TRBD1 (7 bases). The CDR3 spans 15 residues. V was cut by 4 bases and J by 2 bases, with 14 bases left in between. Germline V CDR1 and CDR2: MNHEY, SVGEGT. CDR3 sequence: CASSSGGTGQETQYF. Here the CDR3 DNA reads TGTGCCAGCAGTTCAGGGGGGACGGGACAAGAGACCCAGTACTTC.

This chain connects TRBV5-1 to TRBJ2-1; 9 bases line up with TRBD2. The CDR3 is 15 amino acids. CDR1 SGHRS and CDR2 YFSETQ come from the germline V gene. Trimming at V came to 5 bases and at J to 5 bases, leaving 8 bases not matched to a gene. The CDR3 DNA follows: TGCGCCAGCAGTCTTAGCGGGGGAGGACACAATGAGCAGTTCTTC. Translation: CASSLSGGGHNEQFF.

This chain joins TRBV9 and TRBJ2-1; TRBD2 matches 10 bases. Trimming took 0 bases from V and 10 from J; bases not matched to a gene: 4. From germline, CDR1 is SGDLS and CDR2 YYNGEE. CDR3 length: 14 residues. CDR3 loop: CASSVGLAGSEQFF. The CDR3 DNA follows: TGTGCCAGCAGCGTAGGACTAGCGGGCAGCGAGCAGTTCTTC.

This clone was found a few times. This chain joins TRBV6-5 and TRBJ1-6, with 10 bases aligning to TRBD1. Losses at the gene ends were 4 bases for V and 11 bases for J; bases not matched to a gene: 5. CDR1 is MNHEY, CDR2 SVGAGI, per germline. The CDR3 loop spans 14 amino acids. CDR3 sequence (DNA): TGTGCCAGCAGTTTGGACAGGGGGGTGGCACCCCTCCACTTT. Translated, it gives CASSLDRGVAPLHF.

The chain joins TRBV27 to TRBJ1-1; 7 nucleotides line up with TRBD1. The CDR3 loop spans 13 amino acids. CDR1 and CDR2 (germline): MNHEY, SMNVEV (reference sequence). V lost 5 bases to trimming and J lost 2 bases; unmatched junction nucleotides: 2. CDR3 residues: CASSRQGNTEAFF. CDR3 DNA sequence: TGTGCCAGCAGTCGACAGGGTAACACTGAAGCTTTCTTT.

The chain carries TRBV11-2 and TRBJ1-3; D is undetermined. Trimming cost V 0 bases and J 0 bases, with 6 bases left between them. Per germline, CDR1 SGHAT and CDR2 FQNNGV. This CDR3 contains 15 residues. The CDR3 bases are TGTGCCAGCAGCTTAGATCACGGCTCTGGAAACACCATATATTTT. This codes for CASSLDHGSGNTIYF. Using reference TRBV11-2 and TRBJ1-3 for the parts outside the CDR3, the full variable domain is EAGVAQSPRYKIIEKRQSVAFWCNPISGHATLYWYQQILGQGPKLLIQFQNNGVVDDSQLPKDRFSAERLKGVDSTLKIQPAKLEDSAVYLCASSLDHGSGNTIYFGEGSWLTVV.

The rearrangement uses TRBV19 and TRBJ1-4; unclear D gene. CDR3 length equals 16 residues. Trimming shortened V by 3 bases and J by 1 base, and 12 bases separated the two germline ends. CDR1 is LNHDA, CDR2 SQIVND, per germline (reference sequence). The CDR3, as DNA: TGTGCCAGTAGTATGGAGGGTCTGGGAACTAATGAAAAACTGTTTTTT. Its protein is CASSMEGLGTNEKLFF.

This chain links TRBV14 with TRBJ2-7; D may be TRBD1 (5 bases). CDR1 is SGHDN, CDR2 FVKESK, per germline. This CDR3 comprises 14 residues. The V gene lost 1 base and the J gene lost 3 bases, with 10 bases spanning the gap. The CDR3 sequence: CASSQGDRLYEQYF. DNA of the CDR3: TGTGCCAGCAGCCAAGGAGACAGACTCTACGAGCAGTACTTC. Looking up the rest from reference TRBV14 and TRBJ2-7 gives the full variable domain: EAGVTQFPSHSVIEKGQTVTLRCDPISGHDNLYWYRRVMGKEIKFLLHFVKESKQDESGMPNNRFLAERTGGTYSTLKVQPAELEDSGVYFCASSQGDRLYEQYFGPGTRLTVT.

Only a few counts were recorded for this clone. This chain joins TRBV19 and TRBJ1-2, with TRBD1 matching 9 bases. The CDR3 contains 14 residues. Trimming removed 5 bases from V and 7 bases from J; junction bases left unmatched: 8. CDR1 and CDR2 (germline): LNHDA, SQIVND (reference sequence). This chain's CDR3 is CASSPGTGRFGYTF. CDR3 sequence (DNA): TGTGCCAGTAGTCCGGGGACAGGGCGGTTTGGCTACACCTTC.

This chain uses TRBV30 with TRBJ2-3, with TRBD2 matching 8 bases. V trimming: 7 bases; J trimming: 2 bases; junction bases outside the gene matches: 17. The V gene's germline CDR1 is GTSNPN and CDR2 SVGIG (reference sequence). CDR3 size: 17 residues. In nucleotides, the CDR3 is TGTGCCTTGCCAAAGGGAATAGCGGGGTTGGTCACAGATACGCAGTATTTT. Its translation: CALPKGIAGLVTDTQYF.

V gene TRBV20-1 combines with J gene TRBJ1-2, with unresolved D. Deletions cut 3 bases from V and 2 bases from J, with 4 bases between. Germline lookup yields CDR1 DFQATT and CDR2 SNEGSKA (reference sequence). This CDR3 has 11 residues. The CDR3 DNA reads TGCAGTGCTAGCCGGAACTATGGCTACACCTTC. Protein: CSASRNYGYTF.

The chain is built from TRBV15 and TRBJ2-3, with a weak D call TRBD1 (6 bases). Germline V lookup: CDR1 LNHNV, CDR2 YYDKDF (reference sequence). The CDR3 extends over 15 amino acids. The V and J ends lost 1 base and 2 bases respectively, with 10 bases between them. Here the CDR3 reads CATSRGGQFTDTQYF. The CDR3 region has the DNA TGTGCCACCAGCAGAGGTGGACAGTTCACAGATACGCAGTATTTT.

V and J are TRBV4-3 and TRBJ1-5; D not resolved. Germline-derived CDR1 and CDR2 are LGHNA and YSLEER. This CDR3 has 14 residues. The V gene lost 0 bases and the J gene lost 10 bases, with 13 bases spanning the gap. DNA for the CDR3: TGCGCCAGCAGCCAAGAAGGGAGGGCGACACCCCAGCATTTT. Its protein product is CASSQEGRATPQHF.

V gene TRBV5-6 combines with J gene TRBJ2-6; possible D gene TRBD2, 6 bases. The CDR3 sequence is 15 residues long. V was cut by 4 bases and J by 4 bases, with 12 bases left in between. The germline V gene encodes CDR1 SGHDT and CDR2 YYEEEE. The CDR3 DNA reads TGTGCCAGCAGCCCCCCCGGAGGGGGGGCCAACGTCCTGACTTTC. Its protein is CASSPPGGGANVLTF. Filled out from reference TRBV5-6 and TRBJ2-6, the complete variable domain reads DAGVTQSPTHLIKTRGQQVTLRCSPKSGHDTVSWYQQALGQGPQFIFQYYEEEERQRGNFPDRFSGHQFPNYSSELNVNALLLGDSALYLCASSPPGGGANVLTFGAGSRLTVL.

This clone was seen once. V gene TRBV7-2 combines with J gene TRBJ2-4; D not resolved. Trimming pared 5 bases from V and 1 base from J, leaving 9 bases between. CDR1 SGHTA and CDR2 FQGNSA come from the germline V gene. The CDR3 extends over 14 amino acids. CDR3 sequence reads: CASSPPVAKNIQYF. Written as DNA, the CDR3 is TGTGCCAGCAGCCCCCCGGTGGCCAAAAACATTCAGTACTTC.

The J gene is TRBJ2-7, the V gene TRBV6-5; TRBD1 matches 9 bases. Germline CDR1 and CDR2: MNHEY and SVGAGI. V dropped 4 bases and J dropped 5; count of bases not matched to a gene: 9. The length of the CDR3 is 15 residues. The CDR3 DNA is TGTGCCAGCAGTTCCCTAGGGACAGGGTCCCACGAGCAGTACTTC. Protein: CASSSLGTGSHEQYF.

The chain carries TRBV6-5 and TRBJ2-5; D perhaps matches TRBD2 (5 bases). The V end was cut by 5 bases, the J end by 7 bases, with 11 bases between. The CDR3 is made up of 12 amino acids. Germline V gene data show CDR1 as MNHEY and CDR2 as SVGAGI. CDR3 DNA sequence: TGTGCCAGCAGTAATAACGCGGGGACCCAGTACTTC. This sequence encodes CASSNNAGTQYF.

The CDR3 nucleotides are TGTGCCAGCAGCAGACAGGAGAACTATGGCTACACCTTC. Translation: CASSRQENYGYTF. The rearrangement links TRBV27 to TRBJ1-2, with a possible D match to TRBD1 (6 bases). The germline CDR1 and CDR2 sequences are MNHEY and SMNVEV (reference sequence). Trimming pared 6 bases from V and 2 bases from J, leaving 10 bases between. The CDR3 runs to 13 residues.